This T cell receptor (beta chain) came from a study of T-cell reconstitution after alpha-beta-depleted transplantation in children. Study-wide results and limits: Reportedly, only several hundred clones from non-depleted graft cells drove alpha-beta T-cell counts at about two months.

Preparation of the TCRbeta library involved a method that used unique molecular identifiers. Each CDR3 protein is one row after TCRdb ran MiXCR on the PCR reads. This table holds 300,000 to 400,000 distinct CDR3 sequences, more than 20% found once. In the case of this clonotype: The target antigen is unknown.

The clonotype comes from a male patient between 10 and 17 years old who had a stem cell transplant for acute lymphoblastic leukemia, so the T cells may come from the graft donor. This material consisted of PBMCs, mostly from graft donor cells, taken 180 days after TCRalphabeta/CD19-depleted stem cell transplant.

The CDR3 loop is CASTGEEGEAFF. CDR3 DNA sequence: TGTGCCAGCACAGGGGAGGAGGGTGAAGCTTTCTTT. The V call is TRBV11-3, the J call TRBJ1-1; possibly TRBD1 for D (6 bases). The CDR3 consists of 12 residues. Trimming took off 7 bases at V and 7 bases at J, with 13 bases between the two ends. Germline CDR1 and CDR2: SGHNT and YENEEA.